This T cell receptor beta chain is drawn from a study of cytomegalovirus exposure and HLA in healthy donors. Germline loops: CDR1 KGHSH, CDR2 LQKENI. CDR3 length equals 12 residues. V lost 2 bases, J lost 4 bases, and 6 bases lay in between. This clone has more than one count but fewer than ten. The PCR made use of 60 Vbeta and 13 Jbeta primers. Data came from immunoSEQ multiplex PCR; TCRdb stores just in-frame clones and leaves some out. The repertoire has some 120,000 clones, 80% of them found once; the top ten carry roughly 3.5%. The clonotype originates from a male donor in good health and CMV-seronegative. The chain carries TRBV18 and TRBJ2-7, with a weak D call TRBD1 (5 bases). Sequencing input: PBMCs. CDR3 amino acids: CASSPKGYEQYF. CDR3 in DNA: TGTGCCAGCTCACCAAAGGGGTACGAGCAGTACTTC.